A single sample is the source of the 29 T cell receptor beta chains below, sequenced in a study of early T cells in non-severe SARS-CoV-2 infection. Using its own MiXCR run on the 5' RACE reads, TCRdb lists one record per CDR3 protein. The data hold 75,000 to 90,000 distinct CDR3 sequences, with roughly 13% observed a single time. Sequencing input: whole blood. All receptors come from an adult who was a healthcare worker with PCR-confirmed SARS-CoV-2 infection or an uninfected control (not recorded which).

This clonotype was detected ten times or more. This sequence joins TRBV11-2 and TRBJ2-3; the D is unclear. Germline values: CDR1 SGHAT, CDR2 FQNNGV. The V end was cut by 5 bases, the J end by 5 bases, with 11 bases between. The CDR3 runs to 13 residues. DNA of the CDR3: TGTGCCAGCAGCGACCCACACGAAGATACGCAGTATTTT. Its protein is CASSDPHEDTQYF.

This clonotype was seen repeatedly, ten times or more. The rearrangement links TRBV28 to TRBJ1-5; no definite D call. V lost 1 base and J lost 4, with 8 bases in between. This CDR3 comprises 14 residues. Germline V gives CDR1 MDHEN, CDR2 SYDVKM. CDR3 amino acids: CASSLYTVNQPQHF. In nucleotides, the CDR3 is TGTGCCAGCAGTTTATATACAGTTAATCAGCCCCAGCATTTT.

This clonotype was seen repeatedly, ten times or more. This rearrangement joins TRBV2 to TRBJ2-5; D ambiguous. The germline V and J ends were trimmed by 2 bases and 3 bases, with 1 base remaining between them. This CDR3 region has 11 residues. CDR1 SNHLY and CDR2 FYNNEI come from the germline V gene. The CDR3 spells CASSEKETQYF. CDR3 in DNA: TGTGCCAGCAGTGAAAAAGAGACCCAGTACTTC.

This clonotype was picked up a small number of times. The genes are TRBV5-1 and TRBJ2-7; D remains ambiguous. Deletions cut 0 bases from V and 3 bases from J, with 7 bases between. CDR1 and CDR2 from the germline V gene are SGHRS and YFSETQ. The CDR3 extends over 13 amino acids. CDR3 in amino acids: CASSLAAYYEQYF. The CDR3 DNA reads TGCGCCAGCAGCTTGGCAGCCTACTACGAGCAGTACTTC.

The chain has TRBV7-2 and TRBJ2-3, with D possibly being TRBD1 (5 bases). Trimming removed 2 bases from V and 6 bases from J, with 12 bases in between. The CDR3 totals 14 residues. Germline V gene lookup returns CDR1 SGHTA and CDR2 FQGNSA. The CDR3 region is CASSLHRQFDTQYF. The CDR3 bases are TGTGCCAGCAGCTTACACAGACAGTTCGATACGCAGTATTTT.

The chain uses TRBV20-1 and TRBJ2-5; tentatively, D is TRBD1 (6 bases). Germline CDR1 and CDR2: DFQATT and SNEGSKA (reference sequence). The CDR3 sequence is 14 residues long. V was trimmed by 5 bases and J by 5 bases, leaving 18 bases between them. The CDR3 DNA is TGCAGTGCTCCCATAGAAGGGGACACGGAGACCCAGTACTTC. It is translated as CSAPIEGDTETQYF.

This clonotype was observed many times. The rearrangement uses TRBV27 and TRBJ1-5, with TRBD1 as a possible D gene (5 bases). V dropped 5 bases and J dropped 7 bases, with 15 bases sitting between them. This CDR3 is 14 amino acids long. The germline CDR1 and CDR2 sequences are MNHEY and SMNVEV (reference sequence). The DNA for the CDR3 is TGTGCCAGCAGTCTAAGCCAGGGAGGACAGCCCCAGCATTTT. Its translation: CASSLSQGGQPQHF.

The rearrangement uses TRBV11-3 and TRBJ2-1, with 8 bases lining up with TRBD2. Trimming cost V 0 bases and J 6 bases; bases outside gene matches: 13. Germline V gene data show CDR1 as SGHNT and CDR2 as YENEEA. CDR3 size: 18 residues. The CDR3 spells CASSLDYEREIESNEQFF. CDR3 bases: TGTGCCAGCAGCTTAGATTATGAGCGGGAGATAGAATCCAATGAGCAGTTCTTC.

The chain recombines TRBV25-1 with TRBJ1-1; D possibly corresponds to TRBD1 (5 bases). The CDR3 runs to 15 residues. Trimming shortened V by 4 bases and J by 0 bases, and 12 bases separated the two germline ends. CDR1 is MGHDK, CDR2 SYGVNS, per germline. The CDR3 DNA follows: TGTGCCAGCAGTGTCGGGGGGACTATGAACACTGAAGCTTTCTTT. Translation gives CASSVGGTMNTEAFF.

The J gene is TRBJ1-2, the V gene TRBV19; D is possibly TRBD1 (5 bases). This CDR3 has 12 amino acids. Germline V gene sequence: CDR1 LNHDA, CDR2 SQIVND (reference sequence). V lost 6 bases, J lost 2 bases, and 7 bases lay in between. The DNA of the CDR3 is TGTGCCAGTAGGGGACGGAACTATGGCTACACCTTC. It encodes CASRGRNYGYTF.

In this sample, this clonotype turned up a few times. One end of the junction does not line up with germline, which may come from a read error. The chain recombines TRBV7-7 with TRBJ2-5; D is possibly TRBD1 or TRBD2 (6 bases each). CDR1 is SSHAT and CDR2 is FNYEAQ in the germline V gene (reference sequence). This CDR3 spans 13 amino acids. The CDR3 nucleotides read TGTGCTAGCAGCTCGGGGGCGAGGGAGACCCAGTACTTC. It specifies CASSSGARETQYF. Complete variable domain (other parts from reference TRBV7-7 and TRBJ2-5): GAGVSQSPRYKVTKRGQDVTLRCDPISSHATLYWYQQALGQGPEFLTYFNYEAQPDKSGLPSDRFSAERPEGSISTLTIQRTEQRDSAMYRCASSSGARETQYFGPGTRLLVL.

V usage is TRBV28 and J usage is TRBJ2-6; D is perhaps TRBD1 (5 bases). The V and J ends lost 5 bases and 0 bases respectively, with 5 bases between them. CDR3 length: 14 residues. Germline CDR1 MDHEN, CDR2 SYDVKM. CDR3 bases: TGTGCCAGCAGTGGACACTCTGGGGCCAACGTCCTGACTTTC. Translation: CASSGHSGANVLTF.

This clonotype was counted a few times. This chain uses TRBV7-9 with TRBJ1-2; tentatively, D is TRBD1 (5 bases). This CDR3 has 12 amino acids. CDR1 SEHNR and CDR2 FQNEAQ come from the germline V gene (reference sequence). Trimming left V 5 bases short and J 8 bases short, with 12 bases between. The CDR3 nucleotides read TGTGCCAGCAGCCCGTGGGGCCAAGGCTACACCTTC. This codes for CASSPWGQGYTF. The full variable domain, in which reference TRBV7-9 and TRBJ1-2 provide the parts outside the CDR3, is DTGVSQNPRHKITKRGQNVTFRCDPISEHNRLYWYRQTLGQGPEFLTYFQNEAQLEKSRLLSDRFSAERPKGSFSTLEIQRTEQGDSAMYLCASSPWGQGYTFGSGTRLTVV.

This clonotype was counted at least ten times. The CDR3 spells CSARRSSNTGELFF. CDR3 DNA: TGCAGTGCTAGGCGGTCTTCGAACACCGGGGAGCTGTTTTTT. The rearrangement uses TRBV20-1 and TRBJ2-2; D is unclear. CDR3 length equals 14 residues. V shed 3 bases and J shed 0 bases, with 8 bases lying between them. Germline assignment: CDR1 DFQATT and CDR2 SNEGSKA (reference sequence).

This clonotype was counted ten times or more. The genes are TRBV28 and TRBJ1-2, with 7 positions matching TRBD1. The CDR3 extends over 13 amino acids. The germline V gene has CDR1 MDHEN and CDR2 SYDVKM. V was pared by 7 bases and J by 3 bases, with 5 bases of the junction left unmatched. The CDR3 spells CASNNRGYYGYTF. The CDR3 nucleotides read TGTGCCAGCAATAACAGGGGTTACTATGGCTACACCTTC.

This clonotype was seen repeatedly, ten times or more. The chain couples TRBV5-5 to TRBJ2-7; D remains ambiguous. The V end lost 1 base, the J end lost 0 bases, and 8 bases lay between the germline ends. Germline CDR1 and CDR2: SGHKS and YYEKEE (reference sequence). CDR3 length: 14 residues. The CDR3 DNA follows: TGTGCCAGCAGCTTGCCGGTTAACTCCTACGAGCAGTACTTC. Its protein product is CASSLPVNSYEQYF.

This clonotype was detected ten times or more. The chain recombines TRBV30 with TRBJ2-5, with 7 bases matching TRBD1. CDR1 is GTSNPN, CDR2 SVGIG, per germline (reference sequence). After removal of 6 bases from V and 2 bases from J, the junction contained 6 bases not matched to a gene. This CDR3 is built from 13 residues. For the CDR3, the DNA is TGTGCCTGCGCAGGGGGAGAGCAAGAGACCCAGTACTTC. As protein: CACAGGEQETQYF.

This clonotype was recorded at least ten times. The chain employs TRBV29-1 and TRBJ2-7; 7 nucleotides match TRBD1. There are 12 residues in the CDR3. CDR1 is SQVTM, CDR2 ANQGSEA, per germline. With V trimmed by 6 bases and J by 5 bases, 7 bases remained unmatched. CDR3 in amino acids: CSVHRGVNEQYF. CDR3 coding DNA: TGCAGCGTCCACAGGGGAGTCAACGAGCAGTACTTC.

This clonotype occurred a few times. The CDR3 reads CASSLRTDEETQYF. The CDR3 nucleotides are TGTGCCAGCTCCCTTCGGACAGACGAAGAGACCCAGTACTTC. The chain has TRBV18 and TRBJ2-5; D is perhaps TRBD1 (6 bases). In germline, CDR1 is KGHSH, CDR2 LQKENI. Trimming removed 6 bases from V and 3 bases from J, with 14 bases in between. This CDR3 region has 14 residues.

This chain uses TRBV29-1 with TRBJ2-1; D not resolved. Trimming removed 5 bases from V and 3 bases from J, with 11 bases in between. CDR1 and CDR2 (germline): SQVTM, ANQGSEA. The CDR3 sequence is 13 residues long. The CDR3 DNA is TGCAGCGTTTGTTACTCCCTCTACAATGAGCAGTTCTTC. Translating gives CSVCYSLYNEQFF.

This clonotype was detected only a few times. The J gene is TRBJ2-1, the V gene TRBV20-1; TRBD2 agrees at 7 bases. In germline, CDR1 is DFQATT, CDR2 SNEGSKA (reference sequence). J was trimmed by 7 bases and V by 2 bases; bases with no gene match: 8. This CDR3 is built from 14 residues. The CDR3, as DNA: TGCAGTGCTAGAAGGCGGGGGAAGATAAATGAGCAGTTCTTC. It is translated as CSARRRGKINEQFF.

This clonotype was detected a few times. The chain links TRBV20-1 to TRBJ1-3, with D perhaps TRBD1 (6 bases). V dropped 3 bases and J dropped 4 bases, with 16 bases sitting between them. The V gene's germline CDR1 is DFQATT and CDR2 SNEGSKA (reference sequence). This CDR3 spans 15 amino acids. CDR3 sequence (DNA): TGCAGTGCTAGCGCTTGGGGGGCGGCCGGAAACACCATATATTTT. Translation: CSASAWGAAGNTIYF.

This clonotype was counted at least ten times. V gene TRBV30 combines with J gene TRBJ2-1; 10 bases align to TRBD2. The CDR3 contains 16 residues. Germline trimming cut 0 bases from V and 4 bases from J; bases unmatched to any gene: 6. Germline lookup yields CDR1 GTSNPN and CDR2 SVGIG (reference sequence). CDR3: CAWSVRASGSYNEQFF. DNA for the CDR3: TGTGCCTGGAGTGTACGGGCTAGCGGGAGTTACAATGAGCAGTTCTTC.

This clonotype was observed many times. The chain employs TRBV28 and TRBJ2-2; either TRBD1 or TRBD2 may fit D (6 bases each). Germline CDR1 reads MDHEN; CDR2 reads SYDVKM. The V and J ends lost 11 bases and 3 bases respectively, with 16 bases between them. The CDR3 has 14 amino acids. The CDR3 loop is CAASRRGDTGELFF. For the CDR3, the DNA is TGTGCCGCATCACGGAGGGGGGACACCGGGGAGCTGTTTTTT.

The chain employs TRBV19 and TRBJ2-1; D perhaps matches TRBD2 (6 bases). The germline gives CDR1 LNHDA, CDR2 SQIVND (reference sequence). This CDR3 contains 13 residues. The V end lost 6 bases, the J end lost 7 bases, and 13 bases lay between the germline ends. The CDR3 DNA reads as TGTGCCAGTAGAGAAACCGGGACTAATGAGCAGTTCTTC. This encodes CASRETGTNEQFF.

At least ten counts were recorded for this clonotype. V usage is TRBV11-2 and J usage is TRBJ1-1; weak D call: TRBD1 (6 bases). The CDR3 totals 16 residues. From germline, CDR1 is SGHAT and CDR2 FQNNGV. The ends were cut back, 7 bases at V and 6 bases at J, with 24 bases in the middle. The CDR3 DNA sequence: TGTGCCAGCAACAAGGGGGGAATTGGACTGGGGTCTGAAGCTTTCTTT. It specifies CASNKGGIGLGSEAFF.

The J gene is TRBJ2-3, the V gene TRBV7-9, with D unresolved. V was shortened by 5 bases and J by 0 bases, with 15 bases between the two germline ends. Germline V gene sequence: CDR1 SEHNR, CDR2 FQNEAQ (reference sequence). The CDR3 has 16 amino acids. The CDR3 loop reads CASSNDLPSSTDTQYF. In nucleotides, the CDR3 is TGTGCCAGCAGCAACGATCTACCCTCTAGCACAGATACGCAGTATTTT.

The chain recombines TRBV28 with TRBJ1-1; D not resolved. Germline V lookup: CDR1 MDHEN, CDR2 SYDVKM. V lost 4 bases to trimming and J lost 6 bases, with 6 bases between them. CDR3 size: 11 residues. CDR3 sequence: CASSSLSEAFF. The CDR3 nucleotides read TGTGCCAGCAGTTCCTTGTCTGAAGCTTTCTTT.

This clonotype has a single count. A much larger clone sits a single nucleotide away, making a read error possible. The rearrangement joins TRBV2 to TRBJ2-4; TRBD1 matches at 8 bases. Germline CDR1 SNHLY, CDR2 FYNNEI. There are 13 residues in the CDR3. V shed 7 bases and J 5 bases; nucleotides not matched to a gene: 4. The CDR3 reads CASNEGQENIQYF. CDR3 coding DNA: TGTGCCAGCAATGAGGGACAGGAAAACATTCAGTACTTC.